These T cell receptor beta chains were read from a single sample in a study of blood T cell repertoires in COVID-19. Profiling relied on immunoSEQ multiplex PCR, and the TCRdb table lists in-frame clones only, not all of them. The sample yields 150,000 to 200,000 clones, roughly 84% seen once. The sequenced sample was peripheral blood. All receptors derive from a woman aged 70-85 years with COVID-19, enrolled during active disease. The CDR3 runs from the conserved cysteine through the conserved F or W. Each record gives: clone size, J gene, V gene, D gene, CDR3 DNA, CDR3 protein. The D gene is left open where the match is weak. For some rows the clone size is stated as once, few or many, or as a class when expanded; others skip it.

abundance: .; j_gene: TRBJ1-6; v_gene: TRBV6-5; d_gene: .; CDR3nt: TGTGCCAGCAGTTACTCGATGGACAGTTCCTATTCACCCCTCCACTTT; CDR3aa: CASSYSMDSSYSPLHF
abundance: .; j_gene: TRBJ2-1; v_gene: TRBV11-2; d_gene: TRBD2; CDR3nt: TGTGCCAGCAGCCCCCAAGGAGCGGGGATGAATGAGCAGTTCTTC; CDR3aa: CASSPQGAGMNEQFF
abundance: .; j_gene: TRBJ2-2; v_gene: TRBV27; d_gene: TRBD2; CDR3nt: TGTGCCAGCAGGGGACTAGCGGAGAACACCGGGGAGCTGTTTTTT; CDR3aa: CASRGLAENTGELFF
abundance: .; j_gene: TRBJ1-2; v_gene: TRBV14; d_gene: .; CDR3nt: TGTGCCAGCAGCCAAGTTTTCGGGACAACCAGCTATGGCTACACCTTC; CDR3aa: CASSQVFGTTSYGYTF
abundance: .; j_gene: TRBJ1-2; v_gene: TRBV7-8; d_gene: .; CDR3nt: TGTGCCAGCAGCTTAGCGCAGTCAGGATATGGCTACACCTTC; CDR3aa: CASSLAQSGYGYTF
abundance: .; j_gene: TRBJ2-1; v_gene: TRBV19; d_gene: TRBD2; CDR3nt: TGTGCCAGTAGTATATTCGGAGCGGGAGGGCCTAATGAGCAGTTCTTC; CDR3aa: CASSIFGAGGPNEQFF
abundance: .; j_gene: TRBJ2-5; v_gene: TRBV27; d_gene: .; CDR3nt: TGTGCCAGCAGTTCGGAGACCCAGTACTTC; CDR3aa: CASSSETQYF
abundance: .; j_gene: TRBJ1-2; v_gene: TRBV4-1; d_gene: TRBD1; CDR3nt: TGCGCCAGCAGGCCAGACAGGGCGAGAGGGGGCTACACCTTC; CDR3aa: CASRPDRARGGYTF
abundance: .; j_gene: TRBJ1-1; v_gene: TRBV30; d_gene: .; CDR3nt: TGTGCCTGGCTAGGGGTTACTGAAGCTTTCTTT; CDR3aa: CAWLGVTEAFF
abundance: .; j_gene: TRBJ1-6; v_gene: TRBV5-1; d_gene: TRBD1; CDR3nt: TGCGCCAGCAGCTTGGGGCCACAGGGGGCCTTGAATTCACCCCTCCACTTT; CDR3aa: CASSLGPQGALNSPLHF
abundance: .; j_gene: TRBJ1-6; v_gene: TRBV5-1; d_gene: .; CDR3nt: TGCGCCAGCAGCTCGACCACAGGTTTAGGATCACCCCTCCACTTT; CDR3aa: CASSSTTGLGSPLHF
abundance: .; j_gene: TRBJ2-5; v_gene: TRBV18; d_gene: .; CDR3nt: TGTGCCAGCTCACCTTTCCGACAGGAACAAGAGACCCAGTACTTC; CDR3aa: CASSPFRQEQETQYF
abundance: .; j_gene: TRBJ2-7; v_gene: TRBV30; d_gene: TRBD2; CDR3nt: TGTGCCGCCCGGGGGGATACCTACGAGCAGTACTTC; CDR3aa: CAARGDTYEQYF
abundance: .; j_gene: TRBJ2-7; v_gene: TRBV3-1/TRBV3-2; d_gene: TRBD2; CDR3nt: TGTGCCAGCAGCCAAGTGGCGGGAGGGCACGAGCAGTACTTC; CDR3aa: CASSQVAGGHEQYF
abundance: .; j_gene: TRBJ2-1; v_gene: TRBV9; d_gene: TRBD1; CDR3nt: TGTGCCAGCAGCGTAGACCTGACAGGGGTCATGAATGAGCAGTTCTTC; CDR3aa: CASSVDLTGVMNEQFF
abundance: .; j_gene: TRBJ1-1; v_gene: TRBV4-2; d_gene: TRBD1; CDR3nt: TGTGCCAGCAGAGTCGGGACAGGGGGCAAGGACACTGAAGCTTTCTTT; CDR3aa: CASRVGTGGKDTEAFF
abundance: .; j_gene: TRBJ2-2; v_gene: TRBV11-2; d_gene: TRBD1; CDR3nt: TGTGCCAGCAGTTCCCTACACCACAGGGGTCAAACCACCGGGGAGCTGTTTTTT; CDR3aa: CASSSLHHRGQTTGELFF
abundance: once; j_gene: TRBJ2-2; v_gene: TRBV2; d_gene: .; CDR3nt: TGTGCCAGCAGTGAGGAGGGGGAGCTGTTTTTT; CDR3aa: CASSEEGELFF
abundance: .; j_gene: TRBJ2-7; v_gene: TRBV7-9; d_gene: .; CDR3nt: TGTGCCAGCAGCACTCTCTCCAACGAGCAGTACTTC; CDR3aa: CASSTLSNEQYF
abundance: .; j_gene: TRBJ2-1; v_gene: TRBV19; d_gene: .; CDR3nt: TGTGCCAGTAGTATTTCTAATGAGCAGTTCTTC; CDR3aa: CASSISNEQFF
abundance: .; j_gene: TRBJ1-2; v_gene: TRBV30; d_gene: TRBD1; CDR3nt: TGTGCCTGCGGACAGGGCTACGGCTACACCTTC; CDR3aa: CACGQGYGYTF
abundance: .; j_gene: TRBJ2-7; v_gene: TRBV27; d_gene: TRBD2; CDR3nt: TGTGCCAGCAGACTGGGGGTAGCGGGAAGGTACGAGCAGTACTTC; CDR3aa: CASRLGVAGRYEQYF